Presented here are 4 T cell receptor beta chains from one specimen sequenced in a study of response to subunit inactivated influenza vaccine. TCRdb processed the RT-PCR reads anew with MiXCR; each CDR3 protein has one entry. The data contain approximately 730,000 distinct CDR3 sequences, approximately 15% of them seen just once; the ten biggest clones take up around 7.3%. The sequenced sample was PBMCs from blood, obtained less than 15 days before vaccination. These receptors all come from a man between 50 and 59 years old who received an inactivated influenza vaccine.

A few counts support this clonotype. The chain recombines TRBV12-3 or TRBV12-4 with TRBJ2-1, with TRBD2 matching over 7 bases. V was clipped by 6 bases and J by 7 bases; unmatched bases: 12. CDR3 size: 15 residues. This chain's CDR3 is CASSLTSREVNEQFF. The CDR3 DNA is TGTGCCAGCAGCCTGACTAGTCGGGAGGTGAATGAGCAGTTCTTC.

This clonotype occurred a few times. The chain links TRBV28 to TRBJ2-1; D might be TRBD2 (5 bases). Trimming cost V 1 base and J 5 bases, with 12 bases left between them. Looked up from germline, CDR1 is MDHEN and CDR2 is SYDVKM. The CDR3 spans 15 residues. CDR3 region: CASSLLETTHNEQFF. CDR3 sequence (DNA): TGTGCCAGCAGTTTATTGGAGACTACTCACAATGAGCAGTTCTTC.

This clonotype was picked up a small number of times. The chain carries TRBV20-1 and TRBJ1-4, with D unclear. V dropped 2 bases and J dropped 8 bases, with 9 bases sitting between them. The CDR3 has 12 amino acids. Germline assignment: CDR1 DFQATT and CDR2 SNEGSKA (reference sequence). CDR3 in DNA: TGCAGTGCTAGAAGGATTAAGGAAAAACTGTTTTTT. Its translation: CSARRIKEKLFF.

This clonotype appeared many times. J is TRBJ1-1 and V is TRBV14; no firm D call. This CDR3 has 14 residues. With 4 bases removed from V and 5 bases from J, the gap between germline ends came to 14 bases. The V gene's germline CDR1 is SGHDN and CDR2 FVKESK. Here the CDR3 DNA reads TGTGCCAGCAGCCCAATAGTGGGCCGGACTGAAGCTTTCTTT. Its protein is CASSPIVGRTEAFF.